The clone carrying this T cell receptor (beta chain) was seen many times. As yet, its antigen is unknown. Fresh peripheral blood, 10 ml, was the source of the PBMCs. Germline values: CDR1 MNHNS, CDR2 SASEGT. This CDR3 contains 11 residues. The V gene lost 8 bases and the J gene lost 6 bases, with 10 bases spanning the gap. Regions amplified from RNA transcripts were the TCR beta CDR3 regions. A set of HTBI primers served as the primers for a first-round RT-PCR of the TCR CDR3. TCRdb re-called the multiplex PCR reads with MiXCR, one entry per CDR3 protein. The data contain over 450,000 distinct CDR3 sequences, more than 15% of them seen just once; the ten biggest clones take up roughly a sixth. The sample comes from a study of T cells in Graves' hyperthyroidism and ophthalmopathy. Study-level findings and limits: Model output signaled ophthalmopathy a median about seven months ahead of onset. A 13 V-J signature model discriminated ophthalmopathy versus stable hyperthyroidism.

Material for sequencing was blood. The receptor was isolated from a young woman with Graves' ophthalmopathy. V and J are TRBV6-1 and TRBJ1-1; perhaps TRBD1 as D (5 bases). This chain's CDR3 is CASWGGSEAFF. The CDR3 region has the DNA TGTGCCAGCTGGGGGGGATCTGAAGCTTTCTTT.